This T cell receptor beta chain was sequenced during a study of CD8+ T cells in alopecia areata. Study outcomes and limitations: More clonal than normal scalp was lesional scalp, particularly alopecia totalis/universalis.

Germline V CDR1 and CDR2: SGHTA, FQGNSA. V lost 2 bases and J lost 4, with 2 bases in between. CDR3 size: 11 residues. With respect to this clone: Its antigen is as yet unknown. This sample also contains other DNA sequences that code for the same CDR3.

Treatment described: oral pan-JAK inhibitor, 5-10 mg twice daily. The authors extracted RNA and reverse transcribed it into cDNA as the sequencing template. Here immunoSEQ multiplex PCR was the method, and the copy in TCRdb shows in-frame clones only, minus some. The repertoire holds about 300,000 clones, with more than 45% as singletons. The sequence derives from a human donor with alopecia areata. The rearrangement uses TRBV7-2 and TRBJ2-5; the D is unclear. The sequencing used CD4+ T cells sorted from blood, collected at week 24, from a patient treated with tofacitinib. The CDR3 region is CASSLLETQYF. Written as DNA, the CDR3 is TGTGCCAGCAGCTTATTAGAGACCCAGTACTTC.